The 31 T cell receptor beta chains presented below share a single source sample, sequenced in a study of blood T cell repertoires in COVID-19. Produced via immunoSEQ multiplex PCR; TCRdb's table is partial and in-frame only. The sample has 300,000 to 400,000 clones; about 90% are singletons. Sequencing input: PBMCs or T cells enriched from blood (not recorded which). All receptors come from a woman aged 30 to 39 who had recovered from COVID-19.

V is TRBV5-4 and J is TRBJ2-5, with 11 positions matching TRBD2. Germline loops: CDR1 SGHNT, CDR2 YYREEE (reference sequence). Losses at the gene ends were 4 bases for V and 2 bases for J; bases not matched to a gene: 4. The CDR3 is made up of 15 amino acids. The CDR3 region is CASSASGGPQETQYF. The CDR3 DNA reads TGTGCCAGCAGCGCTAGCGGGGGGCCTCAAGAGACCCAGTACTTC. Filled out from reference TRBV5-4 and TRBJ2-5, the complete variable domain reads ETGVTQSPTHLIKTRGQQVTLRCSSQSGHNTVSWYQQALGQGPQFIFQYYREEENGRGNFPPRFSGLQFPNYSSELNVNALELDDSALYLCASSASGGPQETQYFGPGTRLLVL.

V gene TRBV19 combines with J gene TRBJ2-7, with TRBD2 as a possible D gene (6 bases). The CDR3 length is 15 residues. V lost 3 bases and J lost 5, with 17 bases in between. The V gene's germline CDR1 is LNHDA and CDR2 SQIVND (reference sequence). CDR3 sequence: CASSIRRAAPDEQYF. The CDR3 DNA is TGTGCCAGTAGTATTAGGAGGGCAGCCCCTGACGAGCAGTACTTC.

The V gene is TRBV6-2 or TRBV6-3, the J gene TRBJ1-5, with D possibly matching TRBD1 (5 bases). V shed 2 bases and J shed 8 bases, with 19 bases lying between them. Looked up from germline, CDR1 is MNHEY and CDR2 is SVGEGT. This CDR3 is built from 16 residues. The CDR3 DNA follows: TGTGCCAGCAGTTACAGGGTAGGGGCTAACGTGAAGCCCCAGCATTTT. Its protein product is CASSYRVGANVKPQHF.

A single count supports this clone. The chain carries TRBV2 and TRBJ1-4; the D gene is possibly TRBD1 (6 bases). The germline V gene has CDR1 SNHLY and CDR2 FYNNEI. This CDR3 spans 14 amino acids. V lost 5 bases and J 3 bases, leaving 10 bases between the germline ends. CDR3 amino acids: CASSLQGSNEKLFF. The CDR3 DNA sequence: TGTGCCAGCAGTTTACAGGGATCTAATGAAAAACTGTTTTTT.

The V call is TRBV2, the J call TRBJ1-6, with 7 bases matching TRBD1. Trimming removed 6 bases from V and 9 bases from J; junction bases left unmatched: 8. CDR3 length: 14 amino acids. Per the germline V gene, CDR1 is SNHLY and CDR2 is FYNNEI. The CDR3: CASRPGQPFSPLHF. DNA of the CDR3: TGTGCCAGCAGGCCGGGACAGCCTTTTTCACCCCTCCACTTT. The complete variable domain, with remaining parts taken from reference TRBV2 and TRBJ1-6, reads EPEVTQTPSHQVTQMGQEVILRCVPISNHLYFYWYRQILGQKVEFLVSFYNNEISEKSEIFDDQFSVERPDGSNFTLKIRSTKLEDSAMYFCASRPGQPFSPLHFGNGTRLTVT.

This sequence joins TRBV4-3 and TRBJ1-5; D remains ambiguous. The germline V gene encodes CDR1 LGHNA and CDR2 YSLEER. Trimming stripped 0 bases from V and 7 bases from J, with 16 bases between. The CDR3 is 16 residues long. As DNA, the CDR3 is TGCGCCAGCAGCCAAGATGGCGGCAGCCGCGGCCAGCCCCAGCATTTT. It encodes CASSQDGGSRGQPQHF.

The genes are TRBV28 and TRBJ1-2, with 10 positions matching TRBD1. Trimming removed 5 bases from V and 3 bases from J; junction bases left unmatched: 6. CDR3 length: 15 amino acids. Germline V gene data show CDR1 as MDHEN and CDR2 as SYDVKM. The CDR3 reads CASSRPGTGDYGYTF. The CDR3, as DNA: TGTGCCAGCAGTCGTCCCGGGACAGGGGACTATGGCTACACCTTC.

The chain employs TRBV29-1 and TRBJ2-3, with D maybe TRBD1 (7 bases). The length of the CDR3 is 13 residues. Germline CDR1 is SQVTM and CDR2 is ANQGSEA. V was shortened by 6 bases and J by 5 bases, with 15 bases between the two germline ends. Here the CDR3 reads CSVGRTGLDTQYF. Written as DNA, the CDR3 is TGCAGCGTGGGGAGGACAGGTCTAGATACGCAGTATTTT.

This clone has more than one count but fewer than ten. V and J are TRBV6-2 or TRBV6-3 and TRBJ1-5, with no clear D. This CDR3 comprises 13 residues. V lost 5 bases to trimming and J lost 5 bases, with 10 bases between them. The germline V gene encodes CDR1 MNHEY and CDR2 SVGEGT. This chain's CDR3 is CASSPLEYQPQHF. CDR3 DNA sequence: TGTGCCAGCAGTCCCCTAGAATATCAGCCCCAGCATTTT.

This rearrangement joins TRBV28 to TRBJ1-2; 8 bases agree with TRBD1. CDR1 is MDHEN, CDR2 SYDVKM, per germline. The CDR3 is 13 amino acids. V gave up 8 bases and J gave up 8 bases; unmatched junction bases: 10. The CDR3 bases are TGTGCCAGCTCGGCCCGGGACAGGCGAGGCTACACCTTC. It is translated as CASSARDRRGYTF.

The V call is TRBV28, the J call TRBJ1-3; 10 nucleotides align to TRBD1. This CDR3 has 19 residues. After removal of 3 bases from V and 0 bases from J, the junction contained 11 bases not matched to a gene. CDR1 is MDHEN and CDR2 is SYDVKM in the germline V gene. CDR3 in amino acids: CASSFSWDRGYDSGNTIYF. Here the CDR3 DNA reads TGTGCCAGCAGTTTTTCCTGGGACAGGGGTTACGACTCTGGAAACACCATATATTTT.

The CDR3 is CASRSGGFGEQYF. DNA of the CDR3: TGTGCCAGTAGATCAGGGGGCTTCGGCGAGCAGTACTTC. The genes are TRBV19 and TRBJ2-7, with 8 nucleotides matching TRBD1. The CDR3 has 13 residues. Trimming at V came to 6 bases and at J to 6 bases, leaving 7 bases not matched to a gene. Germline V gene sequence: CDR1 LNHDA, CDR2 SQIVND (reference sequence). The full variable domain, completed using reference TRBV19 and TRBJ2-7, is DGGITQSPKYLFRKEGQNVTLSCEQNLNHDAMYWYRQDPGQGLRLIYYSQIVNDFQKGDIAEGYSVSREKKESFPLTVTSAQKNPTAFYLCASRSGGFGEQYFGPGTRLTVT.

V gene TRBV6-1 combines with J gene TRBJ1-5; D is possibly TRBD1 (6 bases). The CDR3 has 16 amino acids. Per germline, CDR1 MNHNS and CDR2 SASEGT. V was shortened by 1 base and J by 0 bases, with 10 bases between the two germline ends. The CDR3, as DNA: TGTGCCAGCAGTGAAGGCAGGGGTTATAGCAATCAGCCCCAGCATTTT. The encoded protein is CASSEGRGYSNQPQHF.

This chain joins TRBV7-8 and TRBJ2-7; 8 positions match TRBD2. Germline assignment: CDR1 SGHVS and CDR2 FQNEAQ. The J segment lost 3 bases and the V segment lost 5 bases, leaving 6 bases of the junction unmatched. CDR3 size: 14 residues. CDR3 in amino acids: CASSPTGGYYEQYF. CDR3 nucleotide sequence: TGTGCCAGCAGCCCGACGGGGGGGTACTACGAGCAGTACTTC.

The chain has TRBV12-3 or TRBV12-4 and TRBJ1-1; D is undetermined. CDR3 length equals 13 residues. V lost 6 bases, J lost 11 bases, and 19 bases lay in between. The CDR3 loop reads CASSRGQIGTAFF. The DNA for the CDR3 is TGTGCCAGCAGCCGAGGGCAAATCGGTACGGCTTTCTTT.

This clone was detected once. The rearrangement joins TRBV27 to TRBJ2-5, with 8 bases fitting TRBD1. The trim removed 6 bases at V and 5 bases at J, leaving 11 bases unmatched. The CDR3 has 15 residues. Germline V lookup: CDR1 MNHEY, CDR2 SMNVEV (reference sequence). In DNA, the CDR3 is TGTGCCAGCAGGAGATCTCCAGGGGGCAGGGAGACCCAGTACTTC. Its translation: CASRRSPGGRETQYF.

The V call is TRBV11-2, the J call TRBJ1-6, with a weak D call TRBD1 (6 bases). Germline V gene data show CDR1 as SGHAT and CDR2 as FQNNGV. Trimming removed 3 bases at V and 7 bases at J, with 13 bases between. The CDR3 has 15 residues. The CDR3 sequence: CASSLSRTANSPLHF. The CDR3 nucleotides are TGTGCCAGCAGCTTGTCCCGGACAGCAAATTCACCCCTCCACTTT.

The chain carries TRBV6-5 and TRBJ2-7; D gene unclear. Deletions cut 6 bases from V and 0 bases from J, with 3 bases between. The CDR3 sequence is 11 residues long. Germline V lookup: CDR1 MNHEY, CDR2 SVGAGI. In DNA form, the CDR3 reads TGTGCCAGCAGCCGCTCCTACGAGCAGTACTTC. The encoded protein is CASSRSYEQYF.

The CDR3 region is CASRRGQGEYGYTF. In DNA form, the CDR3 reads TGCGCCAGCAGGCGAGGACAGGGGGAATATGGCTACACCTTC. The chain joins TRBV5-1 to TRBJ1-2; TRBD1 aligns across 10 bases. With 5 bases clipped from V and 5 bases from J, the junction kept 6 bases outside the gene matches. The CDR3 has 14 residues. Germline assignment: CDR1 SGHRS and CDR2 YFSETQ.

J is TRBJ2-5 and V is TRBV4-2, with a weak D call TRBD2 (5 bases). CDR1 is LGHNA and CDR2 is YNFKEQ in the germline V gene. Trimming took 0 bases from V and 5 from J, leaving 10 bases between them. The CDR3 consists of 14 residues. CDR3 loop: CASSQEDRGETQYF. In nucleotides, the CDR3 is TGTGCCAGCAGCCAAGAAGATCGCGGGGAGACCCAGTACTTC.

The V and J genes are TRBV7-8 and TRBJ2-1, with D perhaps matching TRBD2 (6 bases). Germline values: CDR1 SGHVS, CDR2 FQNEAQ. The V and J ends lost 3 bases and 0 bases respectively, with 18 bases between them. The CDR3 consists of 18 residues. CDR3 in amino acids: CASSLTHLATSSYNEQFF. CDR3 sequence (DNA): TGTGCCAGCAGCTTGACCCACCTAGCGACGAGCTCCTACAATGAGCAGTTCTTC.

This chain's CDR3 is CASSLATADTGTGYTF. The CDR3 nucleotides read TGCGCCAGCAGCTTGGCCACTGCAGACACAGGGACCGGCTACACCTTC. The rearrangement uses TRBV5-1 and TRBJ1-2, with D possibly TRBD1 on 6 matching bases. This CDR3 has 16 residues. Trimming stripped 0 bases from V and 8 bases from J, with 20 bases between. The germline CDR1 and CDR2 sequences are SGHRS and YFSETQ.

This chain connects TRBV6-6 to TRBJ2-5; the match to TRBD1 covers 8 bases. Looked up from germline, CDR1 is MNHNY and CDR2 is SVGAGI (reference sequence). The ends lost 6 bases at V and 1 base at J; junction bases unmatched: 7. The CDR3 is 15 amino acids. The CDR3 loop reads CASRGTGAVQETQYF. The DNA for the CDR3 is TGTGCCAGCAGGGGGACAGGAGCTGTCCAAGAGACCCAGTACTTC.

The V and J genes are TRBV18 and TRBJ2-3, with D possibly matching TRBD2 (5 bases). V shed 5 bases and J shed 4 bases, with 19 bases lying between them. The CDR3 contains 16 residues. CDR1 and CDR2 (germline): KGHSH, LQKENI. For the CDR3, the DNA is TGTGCCAGCTCAACCTCCCGAGGGATGGGAGCAGATACGCAGTATTTT. Protein sequence: CASSTSRGMGADTQYF. The whole variable domain, remainder taken from reference TRBV18 and TRBJ2-3, is NAGVMQNPRHLVRRRGQEARLRCSPMKGHSHVYWYRQLPEEGLKFMVYLQKENIIDESGMPKERFSAEFPKEGPSILRIQQVVRGDSAAYFCASSTSRGMGADTQYFGPGTRLTVL.

This clone was recorded only once. The rearrangement links TRBV7-2 to TRBJ1-5; D might be TRBD1 (5 bases). V was trimmed by 3 bases and J by 4 bases, leaving 10 bases between them. The V gene's germline CDR1 is SGHTA and CDR2 FQGNSA. This CDR3 is 14 amino acids long. The CDR3 sequence is CASSFDSWNQPQHF. For the CDR3, the DNA is TGTGCCAGCAGCTTTGACAGTTGGAATCAGCCCCAGCATTTT.

This sequence joins TRBV5-4 and TRBJ1-2, with 7 bases identical to TRBD1. With 4 bases clipped from V and 7 bases from J, the junction kept 10 bases outside the gene matches. The germline V gene encodes CDR1 SGHNT and CDR2 YYREEE (reference sequence). This CDR3 is built from 14 residues. The CDR3 DNA reads as TGTGCCAGCAGCATAGGACAGGCAGTGGCTGGCTACACCTTC. Its protein is CASSIGQAVAGYTF.

The chain employs TRBV7-9 and TRBJ2-2; 7 nucleotides align to TRBD1. Losses at the gene ends were 2 bases for V and 0 bases for J; bases not matched to a gene: 6. Germline-derived CDR1 and CDR2 are SEHNR and FQNEAQ (reference sequence). The CDR3 totals 17 residues. For the CDR3, the DNA is TGTGCCAGCAGCTTATCCCTCGGACAGGCGAACACCGGGGAGCTGTTTTTT. Translation gives CASSLSLGQANTGELFF.

The V gene is TRBV7-6, the J gene TRBJ2-5, with TRBD2 as a possible D gene (6 bases). This CDR3 has 15 residues. V was clipped by 1 base and J by 7 bases, with 16 bases between them. CDR1 is SGHVS, CDR2 FNYEAQ, per germline. CDR3 amino acids: CASSLVGREVGTQYF. CDR3 nucleotide sequence: TGTGCCAGCAGCTTAGTTGGCAGGGAGGTTGGGACCCAGTACTTC.

On this clone: Compared with germline, one end of the junction differs, possibly owing to a read error. The chain links TRBV7-8 to TRBJ2-5; D remains unclear. The CDR3 sequence is 13 residues long. CDR1 is SGHVS, CDR2 FQNEAQ, per germline. The CDR3 spells CASRLAARWTQYF. Here the CDR3 DNA reads TGTGCCAGCAGGTTAGCCGCCCGGTGGACCCAGTACTTC.

This sequence joins TRBV3-1 (or the pseudogene TRBV3-2) and TRBJ2-1, with D perhaps TRBD2 (5 bases). The CDR3 is 14 amino acids. The V gene's germline CDR1 is LGHDT and CDR2 YNNKEL (reference sequence). V lost 3 bases and J lost 8, with 14 bases in between. CDR3 sequence: CASSHTGSGDEQFF. DNA of the CDR3: TGTGCCAGCAGCCATACGGGGAGTGGGGATGAGCAGTTCTTC.

This chain joins TRBV10-2 and TRBJ2-2, with D possibly TRBD1 on 6 matching bases. V gave up 2 bases and J gave up 6 bases, with 10 bases separating them. The CDR3 covers 14 residues. Germline V gene sequence: CDR1 WSHSY, CDR2 SAAADI. The CDR3 DNA is TGCGCCAGCAGTGAGAACGACAGGCCCGGGGAGCTGTTTTTT. Amino acid sequence: CASSENDRPGELFF.